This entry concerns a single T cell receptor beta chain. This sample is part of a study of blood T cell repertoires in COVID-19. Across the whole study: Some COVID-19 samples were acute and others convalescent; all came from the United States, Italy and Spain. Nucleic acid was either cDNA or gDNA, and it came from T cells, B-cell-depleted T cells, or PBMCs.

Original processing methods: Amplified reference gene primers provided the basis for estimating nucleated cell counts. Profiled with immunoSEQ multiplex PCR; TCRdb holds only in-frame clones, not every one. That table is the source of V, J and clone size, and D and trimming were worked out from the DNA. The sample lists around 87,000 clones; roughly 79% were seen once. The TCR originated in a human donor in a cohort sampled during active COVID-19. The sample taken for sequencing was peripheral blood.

The CDR3 DNA reads TGTGCCAGCAGCTTAGTTAAGGACTACGGTTACGAGCAGTACTTC. This codes for CASSLVKDYGYEQYF. The rearrangement joins TRBV7-2 to TRBJ2-7; the D gene is possibly TRBD2 (6 bases). CDR1 SGHTA and CDR2 FQGNSA come from the germline V gene. The CDR3 consists of 15 residues. Trimming removed 1 base from V and 4 bases from J, with 14 bases in between.